The clone carrying this T cell receptor (beta chain) has more than one count but fewer than ten. Germline CDR1 and CDR2: SEHNR and FQNEAQ (reference sequence). The V gene lost 1 base and the J gene lost 8 bases, with 9 bases spanning the gap. The CDR3 loop spans 13 amino acids. How the authors handled the data: Estimation of nucleated cell counts was performed using reference gene primer amplification. Assay: immunoSEQ multiplex PCR; the TCRdb copy retains only in-frame clones and omits some. For V, J and clone size, that table is used; D and trimming come from the DNA. Among over 55,000 clones listed, around 85% were seen once. This sample is drawn from a study of blood T cell repertoires in COVID-19. Study as a whole: Acute and convalescent COVID-19 specimens originated in the United States, Italy and Spain. The analysed material was cDNA or gDNA that came from T cells, B-cell-depleted T cells, or PBMCs.

The chain joins TRBV7-9 to TRBJ1-5, with no clear D. The sequenced material came from peripheral blood. This receptor was identified in a woman aged 80 or older with acute or convalescent COVID-19. This chain's CDR3 is CASSLDSVEPQHF. The CDR3 bases are TGTGCCAGCAGCTTAGATTCTGTCGAGCCCCAGCATTTT.